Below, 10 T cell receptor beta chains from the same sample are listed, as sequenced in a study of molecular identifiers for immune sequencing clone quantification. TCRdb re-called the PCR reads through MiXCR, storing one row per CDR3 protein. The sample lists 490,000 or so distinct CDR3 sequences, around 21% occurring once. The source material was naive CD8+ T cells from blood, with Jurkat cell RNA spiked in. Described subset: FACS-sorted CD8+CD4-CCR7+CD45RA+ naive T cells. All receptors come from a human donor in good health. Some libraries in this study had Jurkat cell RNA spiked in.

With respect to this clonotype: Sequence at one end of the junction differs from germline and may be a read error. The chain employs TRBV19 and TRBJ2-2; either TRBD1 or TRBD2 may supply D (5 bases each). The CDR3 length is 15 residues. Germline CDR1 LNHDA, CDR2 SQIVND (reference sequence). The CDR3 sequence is CASSIQEQESGELSF. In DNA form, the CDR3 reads TGTGCCAGTAGTATCCAAGAACAGGAGTCCGGGGAGCTGTCTTTT.

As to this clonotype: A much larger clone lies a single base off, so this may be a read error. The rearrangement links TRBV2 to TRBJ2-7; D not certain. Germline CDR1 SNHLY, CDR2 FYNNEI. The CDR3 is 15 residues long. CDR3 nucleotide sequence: TGTACCAGCAGTGAAGATGGGCCATATGGGTACGAGCAGTACTTC. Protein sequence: CTSSEDGPYGYEQYF.

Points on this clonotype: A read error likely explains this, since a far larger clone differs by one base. The CDR3 protein is CASSLSPSCEQYF. CDR3 sequence (DNA): TGTGCCAGCAGTTTAAGCCCCTCGTGCGAGCAGTACTTC. The genes are TRBV27 and TRBJ2-7; D ambiguous. The CDR3 length is 13 residues. Germline loops: CDR1 MNHEY, CDR2 SMNVEV (reference sequence). Trimming took off 2 bases at V and 6 bases at J, with 11 bases between the two ends.

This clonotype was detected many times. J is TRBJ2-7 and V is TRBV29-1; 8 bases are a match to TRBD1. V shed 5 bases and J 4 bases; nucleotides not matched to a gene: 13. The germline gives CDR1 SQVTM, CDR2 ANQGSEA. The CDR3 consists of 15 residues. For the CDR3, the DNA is TGCAGCGTTAGGATGTGGACAGGGACGGTTTACGAGCAGTACTTC. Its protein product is CSVRMWTGTVYEQYF.

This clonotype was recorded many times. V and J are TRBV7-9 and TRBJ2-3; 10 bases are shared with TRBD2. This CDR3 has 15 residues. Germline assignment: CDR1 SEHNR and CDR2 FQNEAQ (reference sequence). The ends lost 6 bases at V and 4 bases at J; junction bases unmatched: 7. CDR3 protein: CASSKSGGAADTQYF. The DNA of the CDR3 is TGTGCCAGCAGTAAGAGCGGGGGGGCCGCAGATACGCAGTATTTT.

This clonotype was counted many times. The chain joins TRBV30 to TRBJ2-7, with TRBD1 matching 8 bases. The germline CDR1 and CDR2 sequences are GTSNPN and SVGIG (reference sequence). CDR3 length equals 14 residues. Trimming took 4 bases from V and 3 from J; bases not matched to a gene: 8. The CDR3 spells CAWTEDREIYEQYF. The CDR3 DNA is TGTGCCTGGACCGAGGACAGGGAGATCTACGAGCAGTACTTC.

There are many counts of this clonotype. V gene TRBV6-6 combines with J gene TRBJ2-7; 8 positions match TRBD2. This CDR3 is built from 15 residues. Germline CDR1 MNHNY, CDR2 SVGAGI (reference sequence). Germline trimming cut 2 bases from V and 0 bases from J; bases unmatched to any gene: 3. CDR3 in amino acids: CASSYGRGDSYEQYF. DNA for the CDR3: TGTGCCAGCAGTTACGGGCGGGGGGACTCCTACGAGCAGTACTTC.

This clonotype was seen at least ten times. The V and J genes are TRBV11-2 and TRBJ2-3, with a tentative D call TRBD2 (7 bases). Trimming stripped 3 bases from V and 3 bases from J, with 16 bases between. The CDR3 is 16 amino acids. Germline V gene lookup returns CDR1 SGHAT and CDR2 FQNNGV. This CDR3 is CASSFPVGGATDTQYF. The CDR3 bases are TGTGCCAGCAGCTTCCCTGTAGGGGGGGCAACAGATACGCAGTATTTT.

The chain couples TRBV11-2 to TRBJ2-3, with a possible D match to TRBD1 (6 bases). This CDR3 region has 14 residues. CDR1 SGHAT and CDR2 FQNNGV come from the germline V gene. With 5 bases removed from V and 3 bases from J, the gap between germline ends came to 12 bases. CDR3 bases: TGTGCCAGCAGCCCCTGGGACAAAACAGATACGCAGTATTTT. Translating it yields CASSPWDKTDTQYF.

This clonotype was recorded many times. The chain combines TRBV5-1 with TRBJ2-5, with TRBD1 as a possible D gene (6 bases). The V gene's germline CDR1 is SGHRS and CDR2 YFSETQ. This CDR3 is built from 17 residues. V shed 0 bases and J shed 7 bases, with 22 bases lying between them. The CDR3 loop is CASSLEGVGRDNMTQYF. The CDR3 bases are TGCGCCAGCAGCTTGGAAGGAGTTGGTCGGGACAACATGACCCAGTACTTC.